These 27 T cell receptor beta chains share one sample of origin, sequenced in a study of beta chain features in type 1 diabetes. Study-wide findings and caveats: All four CD4+ subsets of Type 1 diabetes patients contained TCRB CDR3s that were moderately but significantly shorter.

Isolated RNA was reverse transcribed in full, so expressed TCRB transcripts were sequenced. Method: immunoSEQ multiplex PCR; TCRdb's copy keeps in-frame clones and lacks some. The table includes 680,000 or so clones, around an eighth detected once. No antigen is known for these receptors. What was sequenced was naive CD4+ T cells from blood. The origin of the receptors is a man between 18 and 35 years old with type 1 diabetes.

The V call is TRBV28, the J call TRBJ1-6; 10 nucleotides line up with TRBD1. Looked up from germline, CDR1 is MDHEN and CDR2 is SYDVKM. With 3 bases clipped from V and 13 bases from J, the junction kept 9 bases outside the gene matches. This CDR3 spans 15 amino acids. This CDR3 is CASSFGDRGLFPLHF. The CDR3 DNA follows: TGTGCCAGCAGTTTCGGGGACAGGGGTCTTTTCCCCCTCCACTTT.

There are a few counts of this clone. The chain combines TRBV5-1 with TRBJ2-1; possibly TRBD1 for D (5 bases). CDR3 size: 15 residues. Germline CDR1 SGHRS, CDR2 YFSETQ. The V gene lost 2 bases and the J gene lost 0 bases, with 9 bases spanning the gap. The CDR3 sequence is CASSLQVSSYNEQFF. In nucleotides, the CDR3 is TGCGCCAGCAGCTTACAGGTTAGCTCCTACAATGAGCAGTTCTTC.

This clone has more than one count but fewer than ten. The V call is TRBV7-2, the J call TRBJ2-3; D not resolved. Germline-derived CDR1 and CDR2 are SGHTA and FQGNSA. Trimming took off 5 bases at V and 9 bases at J, with 15 bases between the two ends. There are 13 residues in the CDR3. CDR3 in DNA: TGTGCCAGCAGCATCCCGCCGCCTGGGACGCAGTATTTT. Residues: CASSIPPPGTQYF.

This clone was found a few times. The chain uses TRBV7-9 and TRBJ2-4; 7 bases line up with TRBD1. The length of the CDR3 is 15 residues. Germline loops: CDR1 SEHNR, CDR2 FQNEAQ (reference sequence). V lost 2 bases and J lost 3; bases outside the gene matches: 4. The CDR3 here is CASSLRGQDKNIQYF. CDR3 in DNA: TGTGCCAGCAGCTTAAGAGGACAGGACAAAAACATTCAGTACTTC.

The chain carries TRBV7-9 and TRBJ1-3; D gene unclear. The CDR3 is 18 residues long. Germline V gene data show CDR1 as SEHNR and CDR2 as FQNEAQ (reference sequence). The V end was cut by 2 bases, the J end by 0 bases, with 17 bases between. The CDR3 here is CASSLILGSVRSGNTIYF. The CDR3 DNA follows: TGTGCCAGCAGCTTAATTTTGGGTAGTGTCCGCTCTGGAAACACCATATATTTT.

The genes are TRBV29-1 and TRBJ2-2, with TRBD1 matching over 8 bases. The CDR3 covers 13 residues. The V and J ends lost 8 bases and 5 bases, in that order; junction bases with no gene match: 7. The germline V gene has CDR1 SQVTM and CDR2 ANQGSEA. CDR3: CSTRQGRTGELFF. For the CDR3, the DNA is TGCAGCACCCGACAGGGGAGGACCGGGGAGCTGTTTTTT.

The rearrangement uses TRBV11-2 and TRBJ2-5, with TRBD2 matching 8 bases. The CDR3 has 11 residues. The J segment lost 7 bases and the V segment lost 5 bases, leaving 0 bases of the junction unmatched. Looked up from germline, CDR1 is SGHAT and CDR2 is FQNNGV. The chain's CDR3 is CASSREGTQYF. As DNA, the CDR3 is TGTGCCAGCAGCCGGGAGGGGACCCAGTACTTC.

The rearrangement uses TRBV25-1 and TRBJ1-1; D is ambiguous. The CDR3 runs 11 residues. Germline V gene sequence: CDR1 MGHDK, CDR2 SYGVNS. V shed 6 bases and J shed 3 bases, with 5 bases lying between them. Here the CDR3 DNA reads TGTGCCAGCAGGGGCTACACTGAAGCTTTCTTT. It yields the protein CASRGYTEAFF.

This clone was detected a few times. The rearrangement uses TRBV18 and TRBJ1-6, with 7 bases matching TRBD1. This CDR3 contains 18 residues. The germline V gene has CDR1 KGHSH and CDR2 LQKENI. The trim removed 1 base at V and 9 bases at J, leaving 15 bases unmatched. The CDR3 loop is CASSPLEAGGRSSSPLHF. The CDR3 region has the DNA TGTGCCAGCTCACCACTGGAGGCAGGGGGTCGATCGAGTTCACCCCTCCACTTT.

This chain uses TRBV2 with TRBJ2-1, with 11 bases lining up with TRBD2. Germline loops: CDR1 SNHLY, CDR2 FYNNEI. This CDR3 has 14 amino acids. V shed 8 bases and J 9 bases; nucleotides not matched to a gene: 9. The CDR3 loop is CASRASGGFGEQFF. As DNA, the CDR3 is TGTGCCAGCCGGGCTAGCGGGGGGTTTGGTGAGCAGTTCTTC.

CDR3 nucleotides: TGTGCGTATACGGGGGGCTTAGATCAGCCCCAGCATTTT. As protein: CAYTGGLDQPQHF. The V call is TRBV30, the J call TRBJ1-5; a weak D match, TRBD1 (6 bases). The CDR3 sequence is 13 residues long. CDR1 and CDR2 (germline): GTSNPN, SVGIG (reference sequence).

A few counts support this clone. The chain recombines TRBV10-3 with TRBJ2-5; 8 nucleotides align to TRBD2. The CDR3 loop spans 12 amino acids. After removal of 6 bases from V and 5 bases from J, the junction contained 2 bases not matched to a gene. Germline CDR1 reads ENHRY; CDR2 reads SYGVKD. The CDR3 DNA sequence: TGTGCCATCAGGGGACTAGAGGAGACCCAGTACTTC. Translated: CAIRGLEETQYF.

The chain links TRBV18 to TRBJ1-1; a weak D match, TRBD1 (5 bases). Germline V gives CDR1 KGHSH, CDR2 LQKENI. This CDR3 contains 14 residues. With 6 bases removed from V and 1 base from J, the gap between germline ends came to 12 bases. CDR3 sequence: CASSTGTANTEAFF. The CDR3 nucleotides read TGTGCCAGCTCGACCGGGACGGCGAACACTGAAGCTTTCTTT.

The sample holds a few counts of this clone. The rearrangement joins TRBV7-9 to TRBJ1-4; the match to TRBD1 covers 7 bases. The CDR3 covers 14 residues. V gave up 5 bases and J gave up 8 bases; unmatched junction bases: 8. Germline CDR1 and CDR2: SEHNR and FQNEAQ (reference sequence). The chain's CDR3 is CASSPKGAIEKLFF. CDR3 sequence (DNA): TGTGCCAGCAGCCCAAAGGGGGCGATCGAAAAACTGTTTTTT.

The V and J genes are TRBV18 and TRBJ2-3, with a tentative D call TRBD1 (6 bases). The germline gives CDR1 KGHSH, CDR2 LQKENI. V was shortened by 1 base and J by 2 bases, with 10 bases between the two germline ends. The CDR3 is 15 residues long. The CDR3 loop reads CASSPLRGNTDTQYF. In DNA, the CDR3 is TGTGCCAGCTCACCACTAAGGGGGAACACAGATACGCAGTATTTT.

The V call is TRBV28, the J call TRBJ1-5, with D maybe TRBD1 (6 bases). The length of the CDR3 is 12 residues. CDR1 and CDR2 (germline): MDHEN, SYDVKM. The V end was cut by 5 bases, the J end by 14 bases, with 16 bases between. The CDR3: CASSPGQPTEHF. The CDR3, as DNA: TGTGCCAGCAGTCCAGGACAGCCGACAGAGCATTTT.

The chain joins TRBV20-1 to TRBJ2-3; D is possibly TRBD2 (5 bases). The germline V gene encodes CDR1 DFQATT and CDR2 SNEGSKA (reference sequence). CDR3 length equals 10 residues. V was clipped by 6 bases and J by 6 bases, with 7 bases between them. The CDR3 region is CSAGGDTQYF. CDR3 DNA sequence: TGCAGTGCGGGCGGGGATACGCAGTATTTT.

This clone has more than one count but fewer than ten. V usage is TRBV30 and J usage is TRBJ2-7; D uncertain. Deletions cut 0 bases from V and 4 bases from J, with 7 bases between. Germline-derived CDR1 and CDR2 are GTSNPN and SVGIG (reference sequence). CDR3 length: 12 amino acids. CDR3 sequence: CAWSVPPYEQYF. The DNA of the CDR3 is TGTGCCTGGAGTGTCCCCCCATACGAGCAGTACTTC. The full variable domain, completed using reference TRBV30 and TRBJ2-7, is SQTIHQWPATLVQPVGSPLSLECTVEGTSNPNLYWYRQAAGRGLQLLFYSVGIGQISSEVPQNLSASRPQDRQFILSSKKLLLSDSGFYLCAWSVPPYEQYFGPGTRLTVT.

J is TRBJ1-4 and V is TRBV5-1, with D unclear. V was clipped by 4 bases and J by 8 bases, with 15 bases between them. Germline CDR1 and CDR2: SGHRS and YFSETQ. The length of the CDR3 is 14 residues. The CDR3 reads CASSGGQPEEKLFF. The DNA for the CDR3 is TGCGCCAGCAGCGGCGGGCAACCGGAGGAAAAACTGTTTTTT.

In its sample, this clone was seen a few times. The DNA for the CDR3 is TGTGCCAGCAGCCTATCGGCTGGGGCCAACGTCCTGACTTTC. Encoded protein: CASSLSAGANVLTF. The J gene is TRBJ2-6, the V gene TRBV14; D call uncertain. V was shortened by 4 bases and J by 2 bases, with 6 bases between the two germline ends. The CDR3 covers 14 residues. Per the germline V gene, CDR1 is SGHDN and CDR2 is FVKESK.

J is TRBJ2-7 and V is TRBV30; D perhaps matches TRBD1 (6 bases). The CDR3 has 15 amino acids. Trimming cost V 3 bases and J 0 bases, with 15 bases left between them. CDR1 and CDR2 from the germline V gene are GTSNPN and SVGIG (reference sequence). CDR3 region: CAWSGVQGSSYEQYF. The CDR3 nucleotides are TGTGCCTGGAGCGGGGTACAGGGAAGCTCCTACGAGCAGTACTTC.

This clone was counted a few times. This chain connects TRBV7-2 to TRBJ2-1; D not certain. V was trimmed by 3 bases and J by 3 bases, leaving 6 bases between them. Per germline, CDR1 SGHTA and CDR2 FQGNSA. This CDR3 spans 13 amino acids. CDR3: CASSFGNYNEQFF. In DNA form, the CDR3 reads TGTGCCAGCAGCTTTGGTAACTACAATGAGCAGTTCTTC.

This clone was recorded a few times. Different DNA sequences within this sample yield the same CDR3. The rearrangement links TRBV7-9 to TRBJ1-5, with no clear D. The CDR3 extends over 14 amino acids. Germline assignment: CDR1 SEHNR and CDR2 FQNEAQ (reference sequence). The V end lost 1 base, the J end lost 0 bases, and 4 bases lay between the germline ends. The CDR3 DNA reads TGTGCCAGCAGCTTAGGGGTTAGCAATCAGCCCCAGCATTTT. This codes for CASSLGVSNQPQHF.

This chain joins TRBV28 and TRBJ2-7; 8 bases align to TRBD1. V trimming: 6 bases; J trimming: 0 bases; junction bases outside the gene matches: 7. The CDR3 contains 15 residues. The germline V gene has CDR1 MDHEN and CDR2 SYDVKM. CDR3: CASSSGQDNSYEQYF. In DNA, the CDR3 is TGTGCCAGCAGCTCGGGACAGGACAACTCCTACGAGCAGTACTTC.

The gene calls are TRBV6-1 and TRBJ1-2; a possible D gene is TRBD1 (6 bases). The germline V gene encodes CDR1 MNHNS and CDR2 SASEGT. V was cut by 4 bases and J by 3 bases, with 18 bases left in between. The CDR3 consists of 16 residues. The CDR3 here is CASSARRGNQDYGYTF. The CDR3 DNA sequence: TGTGCCAGCAGTGCGCGAAGGGGGAACCAAGACTATGGCTACACCTTC.

This chain joins TRBV5-1 and TRBJ2-1; D not certain. CDR1 is SGHRS and CDR2 is YFSETQ in the germline V gene. V shed 0 bases and J shed 9 bases, with 16 bases lying between them. The CDR3 contains 15 residues. Here the CDR3 reads CASSLDSRTRGEQFF. For the CDR3, the DNA is TGCGCCAGCAGCTTGGACAGCCGAACCCGTGGTGAGCAGTTCTTC.

The chain links TRBV4-1 to TRBJ1-2; no firm D call. This CDR3 has 15 amino acids. V dropped 1 base and J dropped 0 bases, with 9 bases sitting between them. The germline gives CDR1 MGHRA, CDR2 YSYEKL. The CDR3 loop is CASSQVMATNYGYTF. The CDR3 DNA reads TGCGCCAGCAGCCAAGTGATGGCAACTAACTATGGCTACACCTTC.